This TCR beta chain is from a study of blood T cell repertoires in COVID-19. Overall study: The origin of the acute and convalescent COVID-19 samples was the United States, Italy and Spain. In each case, the material was cDNA or gDNA derived from T cells, B-cell-depleted T cells, or PBMCs.

Germline V lookup: CDR1 MGHRA, CDR2 YSYEKL. This CDR3 has 15 amino acids. V shed 6 bases and J 0 bases; nucleotides not matched to a gene: 3. As originally analysed: From reference gene primer amplification, estimates of nucleated cell counts were derived. The assay was immunoSEQ multiplex PCR, and TCRdb's table has in-frame clones only and misses some. The D gene and trimming were derived from the DNA, and the V and J assignments and clone size from that table. The profile shows about 110,000 clones, around 85% of them singletons. The chain is built from TRBV4-1 and TRBJ1-1; TRBD1 aligns across 11 bases. The receptor was isolated from a man aged 70-80 years with active or convalescent COVID-19. The sequencing sample was made of peripheral blood. The CDR3 loop is CASRLGQGVNTEAFF. The CDR3 DNA follows: TGCGCCAGCAGACTGGGACAGGGGGTGAACACTGAAGCTTTCTTT.